Shown below are 9 T cell receptor beta chains from a single sample sequenced in a study of spatial heterogeneity in lung cancer. TCRdb reanalysed the 5' RACE reads using MiXCR and keeps one entry per CDR3 protein. This table has over 6,500 distinct CDR3 sequences, around 5% appearing once. Time point of the sample: sample taken at primary tumor resection. Whole RNA was taken from tumor, nontumor lung or frozen PBMC; it was then sequenced unsorted. The sample here was normal lung tissue next to the tumor, taken at surgery. These receptors came from a female donor with early-stage non-small cell lung cancer.

Note on this clonotype: The library was designed around alpha chains, so this beta chain is a stray read whose abundance carries little weight. The chain has TRBV28 and TRBJ1-1; TRBD1 might be the D (5 bases). CDR1 is MDHEN, CDR2 SYDVKM, per germline. This CDR3 is 15 amino acids long. Trimming shortened V by 6 bases and J by 5 bases, and 19 bases separated the two germline ends. In nucleotides, the CDR3 is TGTGCCAGCAGCCGACTAGGGGCCCCAGGAACTGAAGCTTTCTTT. This codes for CASSRLGAPGTEAFF.

By frequency in the sample, this clonotype is medium-sized. A library made for alpha chains picked up this beta chain off target, so its size means little. This rearrangement joins TRBV11-2 to TRBJ2-7; TRBD2 agrees at 11 bases. This CDR3 has 16 amino acids. The J segment lost 4 bases and the V segment lost 1 base, leaving 6 bases of the junction unmatched. Germline CDR1 and CDR2: SGHAT and FQNNGV. The CDR3 loop is CASSLGLAGRWYEQYF. CDR3 nucleotide sequence: TGTGCCAGCAGCTTAGGACTAGCGGGACGCTGGTACGAGCAGTACTTC.

This clonotype was seen a few times. This beta chain is an off-target read within a library intended for alpha chains, so its frequency means little. This chain links TRBV19 with TRBJ1-5; TRBD1 aligns across 7 bases. The CDR3 contains 14 residues. CDR1 and CDR2 (germline): LNHDA, SQIVND (reference sequence). Losses at the gene ends were 5 bases for V and 4 bases for J; bases not matched to a gene: 5. The CDR3 DNA reads as TGTGCCAGTAGTTTGGGACAGAAGAATCAGCCCCAGCATTTT. It encodes CASSLGQKNQPQHF.

Regarding this clonotype: This beta chain is an unintended read in a library built for alpha chains; its size means little. The chain couples TRBV27 to TRBJ2-7; 7 bases line up with TRBD1. The V gene end was trimmed by 4 bases and the J gene end by 3 bases; junction bases not matched to a gene: 9. The CDR3 consists of 15 residues. Germline-derived CDR1 and CDR2 are MNHEY and SMNVEV (reference sequence). DNA of the CDR3: TGTGCCAGCAGTTCCCTGGGACAGACTATCTACGAGCAGTACTTC. Amino acids: CASSSLGQTIYEQYF.

Regarding this clonotype: Being off target in a library aimed at alpha chains, this beta chain has a size of little meaning. V gene TRBV27 combines with J gene TRBJ1-2; no clear D. Germline V lookup: CDR1 MNHEY, CDR2 SMNVEV (reference sequence). The germline V and J ends were trimmed by 2 bases and 4 bases, with 14 bases remaining between them. This CDR3 spans 15 amino acids. CDR3 sequence (DNA): TGTGCCAGCAGTTTAAATGGTCAGGTATCCTATGGCTACACCTTC. Its translation is CASSLNGQVSYGYTF.

This clonotype came up many times. This beta chain came through as a stray read in a library set up for alpha chains, and its size says little. This chain links TRBV5-6 with TRBJ1-5, with D uncertain. Trimming left V 0 bases short and J 8 bases short, with 6 bases between. Germline CDR1 and CDR2: SGHDT and YYEEEE. This CDR3 comprises 12 residues. The CDR3 sequence: CASSLVGEPQHF. The CDR3, as DNA: TGTGCCAGCAGCTTGGTTGGAGAGCCCCAGCATTTT.

This clonotype is labeled medium-sized. Because the library targeted alpha chains, this beta chain is an off-target read whose size means little. The chain uses TRBV28 and TRBJ2-6; D remains unclear. The ends were cut back, 6 bases at V and 1 base at J, with 7 bases in the middle. Germline V lookup: CDR1 MDHEN, CDR2 SYDVKM. The CDR3 runs 14 residues. CDR3 region: CASRSRSGANVLTF. In nucleotides, the CDR3 is TGTGCCAGCAGATCCAGGTCTGGGGCCAACGTCCTGACTTTC.

This clonotype counts as medium-sized. With the library built for alpha chains, this beta chain is off target and its frequency is not meaningful. This chain connects TRBV7-6 to TRBJ2-5; possibly TRBD1 for D (6 bases). The CDR3 totals 18 residues. Trimming removed 0 bases from V and 6 bases from J, with 23 bases in between. CDR1 and CDR2 (germline): SGHVS, FNYEAQ. The DNA of the CDR3 is TGTGCCAGCAGCTTAGCGCGAGGCAGGGGATTCTCCCAGAAGACCCAGTACTTC. Translation: CASSLARGRGFSQKTQYF.

This clonotype was counted ten times or more. This beta chain appears as a stray read in a library generated for alpha chains; its size is not informative. The chain carries TRBV18 and TRBJ1-3, with a possible D match to TRBD1 (5 bases). This CDR3 spans 15 amino acids. Per the germline V gene, CDR1 is KGHSH and CDR2 is LQKENI. Trimming left V 4 bases short and J 3 bases short, with 13 bases between. CDR3 sequence: CASSQTGGLGNTIYF. In DNA form, the CDR3 reads TGTGCCAGCTCACAAACAGGAGGACTTGGAAACACCATATATTTT.